Listed below are T cell receptor beta chains from one sample, sequenced in a study of radiotherapy plus CTLA-4 blockade in lung cancer. Produced via immunoSEQ multiplex PCR; TCRdb's table is partial and in-frame only. Here the sample spans over 85,000 clones, about 90% being singletons. Source: peripheral blood, taken from a patient treated with radiotherapy plus ipilimumab. Receptor source: a human donor with non-small cell lung cancer that progressed on radiotherapy plus ipilimumab. Each CDR3 is given with its conserved first and last residue. Clone size is given for some rows only: seen once, a few or many times, or a class if the clone is expanded.

clone_size	v_call	j_call	cdr3_aa
.	TRBV5-1	TRBJ2-3	CASSITSPRTDTQYF
few	TRBV6-6	TRBJ1-4	CASIERTNEKLFF
.	TRBV19	TRBJ2-1	CASSWAGGSYNEQFF
.	TRBV12-5	TRBJ2-5	CASGPGTKTGEQETQYF
.	TRBV19	TRBJ1-3	CASSIDLTEGTAAENTIYF
.	TRBV29-1	TRBJ1-2	CSVAPRHWGSYGYTF
.	TRBV6-4	TRBJ2-1	CASSEGTGADEQFF
.	TRBV5-1	TRBJ2-3	CASSREAGVGTDTQYF
.	TRBV29-1	TRBJ1-5	CSASWDSNQPQHF
.	TRBV9	TRBJ1-3	CASSGTGTREYF
.	TRBV7-5	TRBJ2-1	CARSSGVSYNEQFF
.	TRBV29-1	TRBJ1-1	CSVDGPNEAFF
.	TRBV6-4	TRBJ2-6	CASPSKGPGANVLTF
.	TRBV5-4	TRBJ2-1	CASSLAGTSGRNEQFF
once	TRBV4-1	TRBJ2-1	CASSQSLAGGGNEQFF
.	TRBV28	TRBJ2-7	CASSLYGGPYEQYF
.	TRBV11-2	TRBJ2-7	CASSLQGLAGFPYEQYF
.	TRBV9	TRBJ1-1	CASSPTTGVTEAFF
.	TRBV28	.	CASSSQYRDREYEQYF
.	TRBV5-1	TRBJ2-7	CASSWTSGRKQYEQYF
.	TRBV7-8	TRBJ1-4	CASSSVGGWEKLFF
.	TRBV4-1	TRBJ1-4	CASSQEGDLGEKLFF
.	TRBV11-2	TRBJ2-3	CASSLGGTSTDTQYF
.	TRBV5-1	TRBJ2-7	CASSLGQGVGGEQYF
.	TRBV13	TRBJ1-2	CASSLDIDRGYGYTF
.	TRBV30	TRBJ2-5	CAWSAGTREETQYF
.	TRBV15	TRBJ1-3	CATSRDRGGYSGNTIYF
.	TRBV12-2	TRBJ1-3	CASRRHRPGNTIYF
.	TRBV4-2	TRBJ2-7	CASSQEAGTYEQYF
once	TRBV4-2	TRBJ2-1	CASSPETSGVLNEQFF
.	TRBV2	TRBJ1-2	CASSQGNYGYTF
.	TRBV6-6	TRBJ1-2	CASSYDSIYGYTF
once	TRBV7-8	TRBJ2-5	CASSLAGLAGVETQYF
.	TRBV6-6	TRBJ1-5	CASRPGTHSNQPQHF
.	TRBV6-5	TRBJ2-2	CASRNRVGTGELFF
.	TRBV7-8	TRBJ2-4	CATSPGLAAKNIQYF
few	TRBV10-3	TRBJ1-3	CASGDSSGNTIYF
few	TRBV7-9	TRBJ1-2	CASSLGAGGYTF
.	TRBV19	TRBJ2-7	CASSRRAVSYEQYF
.	TRBV2	TRBJ2-5	CASSEAWASGSLGETQYF
.	TRBV28	TRBJ1-1	CASRDRNEAEAFF
.	TRBV30	TRBJ1-4	CAWSVNTVNEKLFF
.	TRBV7-8	TRBJ1-2	CASSPDRGRSSGYTF
.	TRBV2	TRBJ2-1	CASSDAGVDEQFF
.	TRBV6-6	TRBJ1-1	CASSPRPGGEAFF
.	TRBV11-2	TRBJ1-3	CASSPAGGRLWGNTIYF
.	TRBV6-6	TRBJ1-3	CASREYDIGNTIYF
.	TRBV7-9	TRBJ1-1	CASSAQSMNTEAFF
.	TRBV6-4	TRBJ2-5	CASSPKQGAGQETQYF
.	TRBV7-8	TRBJ2-7	CASSLLGAAYEQYF
.	TRBV19	TRBJ2-2	CASMGGLLDTGELFF
few	TRBV10-1	TRBJ2-7	CASRDIYEQYF
.	TRBV2	TRBJ1-4	CASNLFTGSEKLFF
.	TRBV6-5	TRBJ1-2	CASSYHTLDGYTF
.	TRBV20-1	TRBJ1-1	CSAREGIEAFF
.	TRBV11-2	TRBJ2-2	CASSRQGSPGELFF
.	TRBV28	TRBJ2-5	CAHSRGGAVGETQYF
.	TRBV6-5	TRBJ1-1	CASSKDRPQETEAFF
.	TRBV5-4	TRBJ1-2	CASSPFPSTGVQGYTF